This T cell receptor (beta chain) was sequenced during a study of blood T cell repertoires in COVID-19. Method: immunoSEQ multiplex PCR; TCRdb's copy keeps in-frame clones and lacks some. The data hold approximately 300,000 clones, with 87% observed a single time. Trimming cost V 5 bases and J 3 bases, with 24 bases left between them. The CDR3 loop spans 18 amino acids. Looked up from germline, CDR1 is LNHNV and CDR2 is YYDKDF (reference sequence). This receptor was identified in a woman aged 25 to 45 who had recovered from COVID-19. Material: PBMCs or T cells enriched from blood (not recorded which). The rearrangement links TRBV15 to TRBJ2-3; D is perhaps TRBD2 (7 bases). CDR3 nucleotide sequence: TGTGCCACCAGCGGACGCCGAGGGGGGGCCCTTGTGACAGATACGCAGTATTTT. Translating gives CATSGRRGGALVTDTQYF. The full variable domain, with the rest looked up from reference TRBV15 and TRBJ2-3, is DAMVIQNPRYQVTQFGKPVTLSCSQTLNHNVMYWYQQKSSQAPKLLFHYYDKDFNNEADTPDNFQSRRPNTSFCFLDIRSPGLGDTAMYLCATSGRRGGALVTDTQYFGPGTRLTVL.